This TCR beta chain was sequenced for a study of Tregs in tolerant kidney transplant recipients. Study findings and constraints: Antigen-driven expansion was suggested because donor-specific Tregs expanded more than all Tregs in tolerant patients. Some patients' samples used different primers over time, so nucleotide sequences weren't comparable.

Sequencing used immunoSEQ multiplex PCR; TCRdb keeps in-frame clones, though not all of them. The table includes approximately 60,000 clones, around 87% detected once. Mixed chimerism was transient after nonmyeloablative marrow transplants from related graft donors. Only a few counts were recorded for this clone. What it recognizes is unknown. The source is a human patient who received a combined kidney and bone marrow transplant. The graft donor may be the source of some T cells. The sequenced sample was CD4+ T cells from blood (PBMCs), obtained 6 months after the transplant.

The DNA of the CDR3 is TGTGCCAGCAGTTACTCGAGGGACACTGAAGCTTTCTTT. This encodes CASSYSRDTEAFF. J is TRBJ1-1 and V is TRBV6-5, with unresolved D. This CDR3 has 13 residues. Trimming removed 0 bases at V and 3 bases at J, with 5 bases between. CDR1 MNHEY and CDR2 SVGAGI come from the germline V gene.